Listed here are 23 T cell receptor beta chains from one sample, sequenced in a study of T cells after yellow fever vaccination. TCRdb reanalysed the 5' RACE reads using MiXCR and keeps one entry per CDR3 protein. The table has roughly 120,000 distinct CDR3 sequences, about 7% seen once; the top ten hold 2.5% to 3.5%. The sequencing here drew on CD4+ T cells sorted from PBMCs, taken about 49 days after the first yellow fever vaccination. The source is a man aged 18 to 29 who received the YFV17D yellow fever vaccine.

This clonotype was counted at least ten times. V is TRBV7-2 and J is TRBJ2-1; D is unclear. CDR3 size: 14 residues. Germline CDR1 reads SGHTA; CDR2 reads FQGNSA. V was shortened by 1 base and J by 4 bases, with 8 bases between the two germline ends. Here the CDR3 reads CASSLDVGYNEQFF. The DNA for the CDR3 is TGTGCCAGCAGCTTAGACGTAGGGTACAATGAGCAGTTCTTC.

This clonotype was found many times. The chain is built from TRBV7-9 and TRBJ2-3; D ambiguous. Trimming took 5 bases from V and 4 from J, leaving 10 bases between them. The germline V gene has CDR1 SEHNR and CDR2 FQNEAQ (reference sequence). The CDR3 runs to 13 residues. CDR3 amino acids: CASSLEWADTQYF. CDR3 DNA sequence: TGTGCCAGCAGCCTAGAGTGGGCAGATACGCAGTATTTT.

This clonotype was counted only a few times. The chain uses TRBV4-3 and TRBJ1-2, with D maybe TRBD1 (6 bases). This CDR3 has 16 amino acids. Trimming removed 1 base from V and 8 bases from J, with 20 bases in between. CDR1 is LGHNA, CDR2 YSLEER, per germline. The CDR3 loop is CASSQGPQGQSEGYTF. DNA for the CDR3: TGCGCCAGCAGCCAAGGACCGCAGGGGCAGTCAGAGGGCTACACCTTC.

This clonotype was detected many times. This chain connects TRBV7-2 to TRBJ1-2, with 8 bases aligning to TRBD1. From germline, CDR1 is SGHTA and CDR2 FQGNSA. CDR3 length: 14 residues. V was clipped by 5 bases and J by 3 bases; unmatched bases: 5. The CDR3 loop reads CASSRGTGDYGYTF. Written as DNA, the CDR3 is TGTGCCAGCAGCCGCGGGACAGGAGACTATGGCTACACCTTC.

This clonotype was seen ten or more times. The gene calls are TRBV4-3 and TRBJ2-1; D possibly matches TRBD1 or TRBD2 (6 bases each). The CDR3 covers 17 residues. CDR1 LGHNA and CDR2 YSLEER come from the germline V gene. The V gene lost 0 bases and the J gene lost 5 bases, with 17 bases spanning the gap. CDR3 residues: CASSQDPGASGNNEQFF. The CDR3 DNA is TGCGCCAGCAGCCAAGATCCGGGGGCTAGTGGAAACAATGAGCAGTTCTTC.

This clonotype occurred many times. The J gene is TRBJ2-3, the V gene TRBV20-1; TRBD2 matches 9 bases. Germline CDR1 and CDR2: DFQATT and SNEGSKA (reference sequence). This CDR3 is built from 14 residues. J gave up 5 bases and V 1 base, and 4 bases lay outside the gene matches. The CDR3: CSARASGGLDTQYF. The CDR3 DNA reads as TGCAGTGCTAGAGCGAGCGGGGGGTTAGATACGCAGTATTTT.

This clonotype was counted many times. The chain carries TRBV29-1 and TRBJ2-7; a weak D match, TRBD1 (6 bases). The germline CDR1 and CDR2 sequences are SQVTM and ANQGSEA. V lost 6 bases, J lost 3 bases, and 9 bases lay in between. The CDR3 contains 11 residues. This chain's CDR3 is CSVTGNYEQYF. CDR3 nucleotide sequence: TGCAGCGTCACAGGGAACTACGAGCAGTACTTC.

This clonotype came up a few times. The rearrangement uses TRBV9 and TRBJ1-4, with TRBD1 identical over 7 bases. The V gene's germline CDR1 is SGDLS and CDR2 YYNGEE. Losses at the gene ends were 4 bases for V and 0 bases for J; bases not matched to a gene: 6. There are 16 residues in the CDR3. The CDR3 sequence is CASSKGQRATNEKLFF. As DNA, the CDR3 is TGTGCCAGCAGCAAGGGACAGCGAGCAACTAATGAAAAACTGTTTTTT. Combining the CDR3 with reference TRBV9 and TRBJ1-4 gives the whole variable domain DSGVTQTPKHLITATGQRVTLRCSPRSGDLSVYWYQQSLDQGLQFLIQYYNGEERAKGNILERFSAQQFPDLHSELNLSSLELGDSALYFCASSKGQRATNEKLFFGSGTQLSVL.

This clonotype occurred a few times. V gene TRBV20-1 combines with J gene TRBJ2-3; D possibly corresponds to TRBD2 (6 bases). CDR3 length equals 17 residues. The germline V and J ends were trimmed by 6 bases and 2 bases, with 24 bases remaining between them. Germline V gives CDR1 DFQATT, CDR2 SNEGSKA (reference sequence). CDR3 residues: CSATWRGDIFTTDTQYF. The CDR3 region has the DNA TGCAGTGCCACCTGGCGCGGGGATATATTCACCACAGATACGCAGTATTTT.

This clonotype has a count of ten or more. The chain is built from TRBV5-1 and TRBJ2-1; D is tentatively TRBD1 or TRBD2 (6 bases each). V was shortened by 5 bases and J by 10 bases, with 13 bases between the two germline ends. The CDR3 has 12 amino acids. In germline, CDR1 is SGHRS, CDR2 YFSETQ. CDR3 nucleotide sequence: TGCGCCAGCAGGAGGGGGGCCGGGGAGCAGTTCTTC. Amino acid sequence: CASRRGAGEQFF.

On this clonotype itself: The junction differs from germline at one of its ends, possibly a read error. The chain has TRBV2 and TRBJ2-1; 9 nucleotides match TRBD2. Germline CDR1 is SNHLY and CDR2 is FYNNEI. CDR3 length: 15 residues. For the CDR3, the DNA is TGTACCAGCAGTGAAGGGCGGGGGGGATACAATGAGCAGTTCTTC. Protein sequence: CTSSEGRGGYNEQFF.

This clonotype has at least ten counts. The chain has TRBV4-2 and TRBJ1-2; possible D gene TRBD1, 5 bases. The V gene's germline CDR1 is LGHNA and CDR2 YNFKEQ. V was cut by 2 bases and J by 4 bases, with 20 bases left in between. The CDR3 extends over 17 amino acids. The CDR3 reads CASSQRGGTKVGYGYTF. CDR3 nucleotides: TGTGCCAGCAGCCAACGGGGAGGGACTAAGGTCGGCTATGGCTACACCTTC.

This clonotype was counted ten times or more. This sequence joins TRBV20-1 and TRBJ2-1; D remains unclear. CDR1 DFQATT and CDR2 SNEGSKA come from the germline V gene (reference sequence). The V gene lost 4 bases and the J gene lost 4 bases, with 14 bases spanning the gap. The CDR3 has 14 residues. DNA for the CDR3: TGCAGTGCTATACTCCTCCGGGCGTACAATGAGCAGTTCTTC. This codes for CSAILLRAYNEQFF.

This clonotype has at least ten counts. The rearrangement joins TRBV20-1 to TRBJ2-3, with 9 bases fitting TRBD2. Germline CDR1 and CDR2: DFQATT and SNEGSKA (reference sequence). After removal of 2 bases from V and 0 bases from J, the junction contained 12 bases not matched to a gene. The CDR3 length is 18 residues. This chain's CDR3 is CSARIRTGTSRSTDTQYF. In DNA form, the CDR3 reads TGCAGTGCTAGAATCCGGACTGGGACTAGCCGAAGCACAGATACGCAGTATTTT.

There are many counts of this clonotype. The chain combines TRBV11-2 with TRBJ2-3, with TRBD2 identical over 7 bases. Germline V gene data show CDR1 as SGHAT and CDR2 as FQNNGV. V dropped 8 bases and J dropped 2; count of bases not matched to a gene: 7. The CDR3 extends over 14 amino acids. The CDR3 region is CASFPGGNTDTQYF. The CDR3 bases are TGTGCCAGCTTTCCCGGGGGGAACACAGATACGCAGTATTTT. The variable domain in full, completed from reference TRBV11-2 and TRBJ2-3, reads EAGVAQSPRYKIIEKRQSVAFWCNPISGHATLYWYQQILGQGPKLLIQFQNNGVVDDSQLPKDRFSAERLKGVDSTLKIQPAKLEDSAVYLCASFPGGNTDTQYFGPGTRLTVL.

The table lists this clonotype with a few counts. The J gene is TRBJ2-5, the V gene TRBV7-3, with 8 bases aligning to TRBD2. The CDR3 is 16 residues long. Germline trimming cut 2 bases from V and 0 bases from J; bases unmatched to any gene: 5. Germline V gives CDR1 SGHTA, CDR2 FQGTGA. CDR3 in DNA: TGTGCCAGCAGCTTATTCGGCGGGGGGCACCAAGAGACCCAGTACTTC. Its protein product is CASSLFGGGHQETQYF.

This clonotype was seen ten or more times. The rearrangement uses TRBV6-5 and TRBJ1-1; D gene unclear. V lost 4 bases and J lost 1, with 13 bases in between. The CDR3 has 15 residues. Germline CDR1 MNHEY, CDR2 SVGAGI. CDR3 DNA sequence: TGTGCCAGCAGTTCCCGCAGCCCCGGGAACACTGAAGCTTTCTTT. Protein product: CASSSRSPGNTEAFF.

In this sample, this clonotype turned up many times. An end of the junction differs from the germline gene, which may be a read error. V gene TRBV7-7 combines with J gene TRBJ1-5; a weak D match, TRBD1 (6 bases). Germline values: CDR1 SSHAT, CDR2 FNYEAQ (reference sequence). The CDR3 is made up of 13 amino acids. DNA for the CDR3: TGTGCTAGCAGCCCAGGGGAAGGGCAGCCCCAGCATTTT. Protein sequence: CASSPGEGQPQHF. Filled out from reference TRBV7-7 and TRBJ1-5, the complete variable domain reads GAGVSQSPRYKVTKRGQDVTLRCDPISSHATLYWYQQALGQGPEFLTYFNYEAQPDKSGLPSDRFSAERPEGSISTLTIQRTEQRDSAMYRCASSPGEGQPQHFGDGTRLSIL.

This clonotype has at least ten counts. The V and J genes are TRBV20-1 and TRBJ2-1; D perhaps matches TRBD1 (5 bases). This CDR3 is 14 amino acids long. Trimming cost V 6 bases and J 0 bases, with 12 bases left between them. The germline gives CDR1 DFQATT, CDR2 SNEGSKA (reference sequence). The CDR3 sequence is CSAQGASSYNEQFF. In DNA form, the CDR3 reads TGCAGTGCCCAAGGGGCGAGCTCCTACAATGAGCAGTTCTTC.

This clonotype was observed at least ten times. The genes are TRBV3-1 and TRBJ1-2; no clear D gene. Germline V gene sequence: CDR1 LGHDT, CDR2 YNNKEL (reference sequence). V was trimmed by 0 bases and J by 0 bases, leaving 8 bases between them. CDR3 size: 15 residues. CDR3 sequence: CASSQERAANYGYTF. The CDR3 bases are TGTGCCAGCAGCCAAGAAAGGGCCGCTAACTATGGCTACACCTTC.

This clonotype has at least ten counts. This sequence joins TRBV7-8 and TRBJ1-2; D perhaps matches TRBD1 (6 bases). Germline V gene sequence: CDR1 SGHVS, CDR2 FQNEAQ. Trimming removed 5 bases from V and 4 bases from J, with 23 bases in between. There are 17 residues in the CDR3. The CDR3: CASSPRFPRQGTYGYTF. CDR3 coding DNA: TGTGCCAGCAGCCCCCGTTTTCCCCGCCAGGGGACCTATGGCTACACCTTC.

The table lists this clonotype with many counts. The CDR3 loop is CASSQRTTLHEQFF. The DNA for the CDR3 is TGCGCCAGCAGCCAAAGGACGACCCTTCATGAGCAGTTCTTC. The chain links TRBV4-3 to TRBJ2-1; D ambiguous. The CDR3 covers 14 residues. V gave up 2 bases and J gave up 8 bases, with 13 bases separating them. Germline loops: CDR1 LGHNA, CDR2 YSLEER.

This clonotype was seen at least ten times. This rearrangement joins TRBV9 to TRBJ2-5; tentative D call: TRBD2 (5 bases). Trimming took off 2 bases at V and 4 bases at J, with 12 bases between the two ends. The CDR3 has 14 amino acids. Germline CDR1 reads SGDLS; CDR2 reads YYNGEE. CDR3 DNA: TGTGCCAGCAGCGTGAGAGGGCTGGGAGAGACCCAGTACTTC. Translating gives CASSVRGLGETQYF.